What follows are 10 T cell receptor beta chains derived from one specimen sequenced in a study of cytomegalovirus exposure and HLA in healthy donors. Amplification used 60 Vbeta primers and 13 Jbeta primers. TCRdb's copy holds only in-frame clones and misses some; the assay was immunoSEQ multiplex PCR. The profile shows 150,000 or so clones, roughly 75% of them singletons. The material sequenced was PBMCs. The receptors here all came from a man aged 35 to 55 in good health and CMV-seronegative.

This chain connects TRBV27 to TRBJ2-1; D may be TRBD1 (6 bases). Germline lookup yields CDR1 MNHEY and CDR2 SMNVEV (reference sequence). V gave up 0 bases and J gave up 6 bases, with 15 bases separating them. The CDR3 runs to 16 residues. Here the CDR3 DNA reads TGTGCCAGCAGTTTATCTCCCCACAGGGAATCCAATGAGCAGTTCTTC. Residues: CASSLSPHRESNEQFF.

This clone appeared a few times. The rearrangement joins TRBV4-3 to TRBJ1-5; 9 bases are shared with TRBD1. Trimming removed 0 bases from V and 5 bases from J; junction bases left unmatched: 5. CDR1 and CDR2 (germline): LGHNA, YSLEER. The length of the CDR3 is 16 residues. CDR3 in amino acids: CASSQDSGTGHQPQHF. CDR3 bases: TGCGCCAGCAGCCAAGATTCCGGGACAGGGCATCAGCCCCAGCATTTT.

The chain's CDR3 is CASSPHHLTGALGTGELFF. The CDR3 region has the DNA TGCGCCAGCAGCCCCCACCACCTTACAGGGGCGCTAGGGACCGGGGAGCTGTTTTTT. V is TRBV4-1 and J is TRBJ2-2; 7 nucleotides line up with TRBD1. Germline-derived CDR1 and CDR2 are MGHRA and YSYEKL. The CDR3 has 19 amino acids. V dropped 4 bases and J dropped 5; count of bases not matched to a gene: 19.

The chain joins TRBV7-2 to TRBJ1-3; TRBD1 matches 9 bases. Trimming removed 4 bases from V and 2 bases from J; junction bases left unmatched: 3. In germline, CDR1 is SGHTA, CDR2 FQGNSA. This CDR3 contains 15 residues. CDR3 in amino acids: CASSSDRGTGNTIYF. The CDR3 DNA reads TGTGCCAGCAGCTCGGACAGGGGAACTGGAAACACCATATATTTT.

V and J are TRBV7-3 and TRBJ2-5; possibly TRBD2 for D (5 bases). The CDR3 has 14 residues. The germline CDR1 and CDR2 sequences are SGHTA and FQGTGA. V was clipped by 2 bases and J by 5 bases, with 12 bases between them. CDR3 region: CASSLVGDGETQYF. The CDR3 DNA reads as TGTGCCAGCAGCTTAGTCGGGGATGGGGAGACCCAGTACTTC.

This sequence joins TRBV11-2 and TRBJ1-1; D is possibly TRBD1 (5 bases). The V gene lost 5 bases and the J gene lost 10 bases, with 14 bases spanning the gap. CDR1 and CDR2 from the germline V gene are SGHAT and FQNNGV. The CDR3 contains 12 residues. The CDR3 DNA follows: TGTGCCAGCAGCAGAAGCGCAGGGCGAGCTTTCTTT. Its protein product is CASSRSAGRAFF.

The V and J genes are TRBV5-1 and TRBJ2-4; D ambiguous. This CDR3 has 14 residues. CDR1 is SGHRS, CDR2 YFSETQ, per germline. V was shortened by 0 bases and J by 1 base, with 5 bases between the two germline ends. The CDR3 bases are TGCGCCAGCAGCTTGGGAGAGGCCAAAAACATTCAGTACTTC. Its protein is CASSLGEAKNIQYF.

In this sample, this clone turned up a few times. The CDR3 sequence is CASSRATGPNTEAFF. DNA for the CDR3: TGCGCCAGCAGCCGAGCGACAGGGCCGAACACTGAAGCTTTCTTT. The rearrangement uses TRBV4-1 and TRBJ1-1; 7 bases match TRBD1. CDR1 and CDR2 from the germline V gene are MGHRA and YSYEKL. This CDR3 is built from 15 residues. Trimming cost V 4 bases and J 1 base; bases outside gene matches: 6.

The J gene is TRBJ1-1, the V gene TRBV28; D is unclear. CDR3 size: 14 residues. With 7 bases removed from V and 4 bases from J, the gap between germline ends came to 16 bases. Germline V gene data show CDR1 as MDHEN and CDR2 as SYDVKM. CDR3 sequence reads: CASTSPGWATEAFF. Written as DNA, the CDR3 is TGTGCCAGCACTTCGCCGGGGTGGGCCACTGAAGCTTTCTTT.

CDR3 region: CASSLDGTSDYEQYF. CDR3 coding DNA: TGTGCCAGCAGCTTAGACGGGACTAGCGACTACGAGCAGTACTTC. The chain employs TRBV7-8 and TRBJ2-7, with 10 bases lining up with TRBD2. Germline CDR1 SGHVS, CDR2 FQNEAQ. V gave up 1 base and J gave up 3 bases; unmatched junction bases: 3. There are 15 residues in the CDR3.